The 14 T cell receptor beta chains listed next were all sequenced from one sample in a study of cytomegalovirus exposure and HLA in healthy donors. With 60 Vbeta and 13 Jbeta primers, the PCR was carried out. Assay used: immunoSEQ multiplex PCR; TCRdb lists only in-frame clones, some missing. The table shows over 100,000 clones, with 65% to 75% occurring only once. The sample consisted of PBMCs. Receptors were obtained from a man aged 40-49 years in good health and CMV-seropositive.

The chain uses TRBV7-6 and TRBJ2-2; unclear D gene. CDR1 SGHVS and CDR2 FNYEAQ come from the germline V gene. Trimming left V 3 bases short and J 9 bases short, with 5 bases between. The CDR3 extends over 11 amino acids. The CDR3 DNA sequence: TGTGCCAGCAGCTTTAGCAGGGAGCTGTTTTTT. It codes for CASSFSRELFF.

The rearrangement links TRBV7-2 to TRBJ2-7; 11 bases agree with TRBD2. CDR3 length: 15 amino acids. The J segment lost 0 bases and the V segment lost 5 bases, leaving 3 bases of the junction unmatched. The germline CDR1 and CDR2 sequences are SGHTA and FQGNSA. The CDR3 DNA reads TGTGCCAGCAGCCTGGGACTAGCGGTCTCCTACGAGCAGTACTTC. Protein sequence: CASSLGLAVSYEQYF.

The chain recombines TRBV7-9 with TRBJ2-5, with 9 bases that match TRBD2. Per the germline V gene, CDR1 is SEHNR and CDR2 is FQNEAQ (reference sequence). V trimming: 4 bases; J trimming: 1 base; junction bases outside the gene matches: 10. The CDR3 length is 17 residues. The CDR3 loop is CASSSGALAGLQETQYF. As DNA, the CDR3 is TGTGCCAGCAGCTCAGGGGCCCTAGCGGGACTCCAAGAGACCCAGTACTTC.

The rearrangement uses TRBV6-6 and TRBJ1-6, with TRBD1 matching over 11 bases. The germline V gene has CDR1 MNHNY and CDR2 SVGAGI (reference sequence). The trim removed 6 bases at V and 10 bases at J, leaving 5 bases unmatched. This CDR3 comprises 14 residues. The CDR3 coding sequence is TGTGCCAGCAGCCCGGGACAGGGGGGCTCACCCCTCCACTTT. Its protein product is CASSPGQGGSPLHF.

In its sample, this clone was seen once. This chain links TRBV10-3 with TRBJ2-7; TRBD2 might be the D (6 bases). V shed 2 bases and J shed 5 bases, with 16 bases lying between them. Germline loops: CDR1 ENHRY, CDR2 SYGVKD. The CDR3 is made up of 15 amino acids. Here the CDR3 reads CAISEKKSGANEQYF. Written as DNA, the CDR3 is TGTGCCATCAGTGAGAAGAAGTCGGGAGCGAACGAGCAGTACTTC.

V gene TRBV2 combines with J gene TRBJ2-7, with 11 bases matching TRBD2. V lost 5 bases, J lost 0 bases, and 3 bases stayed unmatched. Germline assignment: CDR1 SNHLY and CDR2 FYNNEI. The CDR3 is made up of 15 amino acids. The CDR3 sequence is CASSSTSGTSYEQYF. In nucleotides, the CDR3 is TGTGCCAGCAGTTCGACTAGCGGGACCTCCTACGAGCAGTACTTC.

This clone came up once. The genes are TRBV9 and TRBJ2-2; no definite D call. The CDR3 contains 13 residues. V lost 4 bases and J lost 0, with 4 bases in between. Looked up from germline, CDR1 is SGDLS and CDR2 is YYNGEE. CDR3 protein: CASSLANTGELFF. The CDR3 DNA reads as TGTGCCAGCAGCCTCGCGAACACCGGGGAGCTGTTTTTT.

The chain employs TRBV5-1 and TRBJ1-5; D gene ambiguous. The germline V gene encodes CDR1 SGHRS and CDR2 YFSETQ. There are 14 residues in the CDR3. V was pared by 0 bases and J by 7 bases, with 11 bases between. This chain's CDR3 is CASSLGTEGQPQHF. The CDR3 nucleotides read TGCGCCAGCAGCTTGGGGACTGAAGGACAGCCCCAGCATTTT.

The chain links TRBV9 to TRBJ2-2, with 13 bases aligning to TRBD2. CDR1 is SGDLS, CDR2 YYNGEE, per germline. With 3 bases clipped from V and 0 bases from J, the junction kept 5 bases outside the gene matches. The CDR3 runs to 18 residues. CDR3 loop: CASSDGTSGDSNTGELFF. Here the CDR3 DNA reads TGTGCCAGCAGCGATGGGACTAGCGGGGACTCGAACACCGGGGAGCTGTTTTTT.

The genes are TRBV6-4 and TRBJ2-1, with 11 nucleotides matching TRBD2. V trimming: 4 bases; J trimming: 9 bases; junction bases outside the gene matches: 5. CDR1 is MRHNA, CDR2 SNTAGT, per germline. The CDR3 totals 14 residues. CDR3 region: CASSVLAGGGEQFF. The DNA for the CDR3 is TGTGCCAGCAGTGTCCTAGCGGGAGGCGGTGAGCAGTTCTTC.

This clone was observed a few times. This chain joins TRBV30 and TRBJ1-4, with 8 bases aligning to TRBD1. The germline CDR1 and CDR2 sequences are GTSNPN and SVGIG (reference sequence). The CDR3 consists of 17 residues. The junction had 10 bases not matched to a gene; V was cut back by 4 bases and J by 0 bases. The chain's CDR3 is CAWTTPGQGTTNEKLFF. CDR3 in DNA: TGTGCCTGGACCACCCCCGGACAGGGAACAACTAATGAAAAACTGTTTTTT.

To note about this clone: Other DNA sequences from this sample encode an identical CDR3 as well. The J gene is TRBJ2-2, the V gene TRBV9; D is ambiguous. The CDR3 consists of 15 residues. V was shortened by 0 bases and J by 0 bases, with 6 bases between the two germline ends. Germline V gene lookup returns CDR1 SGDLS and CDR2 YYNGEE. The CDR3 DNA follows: TGTGCCAGCAGCGTAGGGCAGACGAACACCGGGGAGCTGTTTTTT. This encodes CASSVGQTNTGELFF.

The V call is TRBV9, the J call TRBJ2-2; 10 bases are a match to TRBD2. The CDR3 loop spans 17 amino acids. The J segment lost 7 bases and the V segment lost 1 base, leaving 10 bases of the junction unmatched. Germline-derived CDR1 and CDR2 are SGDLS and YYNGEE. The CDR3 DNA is TGTGCCAGCAGCGTACTAGCGGGAGCTTTGTTAGTCGGGGAGCTGTTTTTT. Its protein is CASSVLAGALLVGELFF.

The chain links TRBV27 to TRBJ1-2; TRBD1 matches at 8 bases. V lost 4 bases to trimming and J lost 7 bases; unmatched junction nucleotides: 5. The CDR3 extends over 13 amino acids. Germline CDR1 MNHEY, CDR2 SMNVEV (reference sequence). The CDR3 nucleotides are TGTGCCAGCAGTTACGGACAGGGACGTGGCTACACCTTC. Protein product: CASSYGQGRGYTF.